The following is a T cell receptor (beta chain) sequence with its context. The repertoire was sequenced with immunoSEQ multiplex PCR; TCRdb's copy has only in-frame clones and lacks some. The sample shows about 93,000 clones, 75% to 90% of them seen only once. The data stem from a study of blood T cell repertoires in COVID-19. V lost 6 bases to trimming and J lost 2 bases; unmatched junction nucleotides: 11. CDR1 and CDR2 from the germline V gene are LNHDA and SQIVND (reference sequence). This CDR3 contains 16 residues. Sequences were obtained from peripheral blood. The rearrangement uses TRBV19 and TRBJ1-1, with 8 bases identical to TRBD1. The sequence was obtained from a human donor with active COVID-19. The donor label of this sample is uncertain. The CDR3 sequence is CASSPLSRGPNTEAFF. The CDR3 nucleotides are TGTGCCAGTAGCCCTCTCTCCAGGGGGCCCAACACTGAAGCTTTCTTT.